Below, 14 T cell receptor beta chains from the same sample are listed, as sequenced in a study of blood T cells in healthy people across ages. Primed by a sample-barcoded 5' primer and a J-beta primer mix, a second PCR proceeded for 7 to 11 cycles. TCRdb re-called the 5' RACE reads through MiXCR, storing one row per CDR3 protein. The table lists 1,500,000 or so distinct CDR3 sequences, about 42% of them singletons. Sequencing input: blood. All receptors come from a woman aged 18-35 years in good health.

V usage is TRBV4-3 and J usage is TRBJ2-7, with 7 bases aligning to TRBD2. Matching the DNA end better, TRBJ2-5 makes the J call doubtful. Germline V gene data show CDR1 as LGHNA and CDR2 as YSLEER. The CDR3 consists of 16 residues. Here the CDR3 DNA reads TGCGCCAGCAGCCGAGGACTAGTGGGGTATGGGGAGACCCAGTACTTC. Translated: CASSRGLVGYGETQYF.

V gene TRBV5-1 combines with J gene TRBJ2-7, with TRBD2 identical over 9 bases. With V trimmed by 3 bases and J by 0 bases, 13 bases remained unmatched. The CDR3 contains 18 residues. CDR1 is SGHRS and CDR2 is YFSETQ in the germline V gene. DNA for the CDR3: TGCGCCAGCAGCTCCCCACGAGGCCTAGCGGGAACCTCCTACGAGCAGTACTTC. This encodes CASSSPRGLAGTSYEQYF.

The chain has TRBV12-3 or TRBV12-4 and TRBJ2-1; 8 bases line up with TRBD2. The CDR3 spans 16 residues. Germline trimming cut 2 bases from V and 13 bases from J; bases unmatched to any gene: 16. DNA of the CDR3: TGTGCCAGCAGTTTAATCCCAGCGGGGGAGCAAGAGACCCAGTTCTTC. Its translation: CASSLIPAGEQETQFF.

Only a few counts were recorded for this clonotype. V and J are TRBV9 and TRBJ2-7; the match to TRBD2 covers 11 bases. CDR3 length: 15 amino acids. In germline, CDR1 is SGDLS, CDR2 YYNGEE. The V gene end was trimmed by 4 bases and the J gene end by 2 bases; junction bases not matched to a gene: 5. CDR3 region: CASSPTSGKPYEQYF. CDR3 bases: TGTGCCAGCAGCCCGACTAGCGGGAAACCCTACGAGCAGTACTTC.

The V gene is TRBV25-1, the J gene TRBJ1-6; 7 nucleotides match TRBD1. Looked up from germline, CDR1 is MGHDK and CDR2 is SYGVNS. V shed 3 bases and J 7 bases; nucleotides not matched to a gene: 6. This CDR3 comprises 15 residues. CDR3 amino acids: CASSDAGQANSPLHF. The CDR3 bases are TGTGCCAGCAGTGATGCAGGACAGGCGAATTCACCCCTCCACTTT.

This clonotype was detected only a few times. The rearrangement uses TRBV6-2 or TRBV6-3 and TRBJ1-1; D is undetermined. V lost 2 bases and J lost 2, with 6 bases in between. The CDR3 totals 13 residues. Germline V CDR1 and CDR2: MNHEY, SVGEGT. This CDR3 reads CASSYGINTEAFF. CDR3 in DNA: TGTGCCAGCAGTTACGGGATTAACACTGAAGCTTTCTTT.

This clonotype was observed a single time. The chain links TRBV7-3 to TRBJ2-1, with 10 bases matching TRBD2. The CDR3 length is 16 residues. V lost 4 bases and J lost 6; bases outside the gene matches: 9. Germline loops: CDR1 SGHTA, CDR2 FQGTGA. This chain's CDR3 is CASSYEAGGPSNEQFF. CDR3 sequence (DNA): TGTGCCAGCAGCTATGAAGCGGGGGGGCCAAGCAATGAGCAGTTCTTC. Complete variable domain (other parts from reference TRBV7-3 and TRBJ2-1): GAGVSQTPSNKVTEKGKYVELRCDPISGHTALYWYRQSLGQGPEFLIYFQGTGAADDSGLPNDRFFAVRPEGSVSTLKIQRTERGDSAVYLCASSYEAGGPSNEQFFGPGTRLTVL.

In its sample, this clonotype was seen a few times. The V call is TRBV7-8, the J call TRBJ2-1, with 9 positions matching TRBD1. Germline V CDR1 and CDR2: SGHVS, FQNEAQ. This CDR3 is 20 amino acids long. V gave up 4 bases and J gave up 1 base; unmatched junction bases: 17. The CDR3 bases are TGTGCCAGCAGCTCCCACAGGGGGCGAGCTGCAGGTTGGTCCTACAATGAGCAGTTCTTC. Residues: CASSSHRGRAAGWSYNEQFF. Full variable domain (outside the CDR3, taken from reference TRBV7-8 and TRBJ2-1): GAGVSQSPRYKVAKRGQDVALRCDPISGHVSLFWYQQALGQGPEFLTYFQNEAQLDKSGLPSDRFFAERPEGSVSTLKIQRTQQEDSAVYLCASSSHRGRAAGWSYNEQFFGPGTRLTVL.

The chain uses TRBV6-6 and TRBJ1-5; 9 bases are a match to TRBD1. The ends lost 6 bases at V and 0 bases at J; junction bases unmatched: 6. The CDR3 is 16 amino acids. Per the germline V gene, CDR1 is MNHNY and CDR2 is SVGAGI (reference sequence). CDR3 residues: CASRRQGGDSNQPQHF. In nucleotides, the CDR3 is TGTGCCAGCAGGCGACAGGGGGGGGATAGCAATCAGCCCCAGCATTTT.

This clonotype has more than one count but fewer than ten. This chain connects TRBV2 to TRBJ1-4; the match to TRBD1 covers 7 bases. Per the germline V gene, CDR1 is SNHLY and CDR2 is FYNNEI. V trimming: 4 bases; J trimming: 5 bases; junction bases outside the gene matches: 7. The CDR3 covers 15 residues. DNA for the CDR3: TGTGCCAGCAGTGTAACCCACAGGGGAAATGAAAAACTGTTTTTT. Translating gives CASSVTHRGNEKLFF.

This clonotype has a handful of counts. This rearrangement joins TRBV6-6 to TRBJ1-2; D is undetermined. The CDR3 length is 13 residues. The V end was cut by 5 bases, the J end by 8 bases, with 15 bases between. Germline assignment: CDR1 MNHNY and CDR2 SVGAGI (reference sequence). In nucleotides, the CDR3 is TGTGCCAGCAGTGGGCGACACTCGGGAGGCTACACCTTC. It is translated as CASSGRHSGGYTF.

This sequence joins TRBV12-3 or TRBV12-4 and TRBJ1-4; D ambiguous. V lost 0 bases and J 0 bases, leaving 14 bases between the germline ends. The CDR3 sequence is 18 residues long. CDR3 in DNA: TGTGCCAGCAGTTTAGCCCTCGGTATCATGACAACTAATGAAAAACTGTTTTTT. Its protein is CASSLALGIMTTNEKLFF.

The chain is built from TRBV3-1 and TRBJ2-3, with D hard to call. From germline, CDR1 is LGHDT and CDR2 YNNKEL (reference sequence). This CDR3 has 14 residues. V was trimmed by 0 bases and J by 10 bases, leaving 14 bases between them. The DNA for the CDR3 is TGTGCCAGCAGCCAAGATGCCGGACGTCGTGCGCAGTATTTT. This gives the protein CASSQDAGRRAQYF.

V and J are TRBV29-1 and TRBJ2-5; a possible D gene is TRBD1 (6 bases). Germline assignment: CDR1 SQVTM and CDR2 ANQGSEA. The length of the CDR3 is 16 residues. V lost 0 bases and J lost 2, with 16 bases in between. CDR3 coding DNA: TGCAGCGTTGAAGATACAGCAGGGGCCAAACAAGAGACCCAGTACTTC. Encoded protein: CSVEDTAGAKQETQYF.